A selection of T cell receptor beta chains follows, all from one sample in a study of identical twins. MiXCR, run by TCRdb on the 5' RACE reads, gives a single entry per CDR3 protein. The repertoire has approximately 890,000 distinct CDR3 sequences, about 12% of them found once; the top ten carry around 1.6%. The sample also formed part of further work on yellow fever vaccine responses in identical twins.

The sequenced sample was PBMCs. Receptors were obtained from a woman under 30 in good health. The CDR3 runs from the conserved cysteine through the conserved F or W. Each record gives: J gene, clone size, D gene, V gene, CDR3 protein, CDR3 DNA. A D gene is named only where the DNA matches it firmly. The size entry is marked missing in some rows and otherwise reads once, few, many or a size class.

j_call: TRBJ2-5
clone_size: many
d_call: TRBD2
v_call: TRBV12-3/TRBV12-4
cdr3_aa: CASSFGGSRETQYF
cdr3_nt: TGTGCCAGCAGTTTTGGCGGGAGCCGCGAGACCCAGTACTTC

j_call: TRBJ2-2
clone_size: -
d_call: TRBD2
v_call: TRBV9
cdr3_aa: CASSVLAGTGELFF
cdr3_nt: TGTGCCAGCAGCGTACTAGCGGGAACCGGGGAGCTGTTTTTT

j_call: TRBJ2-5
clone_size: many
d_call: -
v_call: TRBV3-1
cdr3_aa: CASSPRQRETQYF
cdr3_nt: TGTGCCAGCAGCCCGAGACAAAGAGAGACCCAGTACTTC

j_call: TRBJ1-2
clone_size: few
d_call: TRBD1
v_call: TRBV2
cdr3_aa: CASSSQGAGGYTF
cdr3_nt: TGTGCCAGCAGTTCCCAGGGGGCGGGGGGCTACACCTTC

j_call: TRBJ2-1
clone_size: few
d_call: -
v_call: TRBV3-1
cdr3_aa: CASSQEGLPHEQFF
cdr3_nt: TGTGCCAGCAGCCAGGAGGGACTGCCCCATGAGCAGTTCTTC

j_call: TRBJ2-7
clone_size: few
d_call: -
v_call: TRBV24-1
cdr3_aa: CATSDQTEYEQYF
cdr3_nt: TGTGCCACCAGTGATCAGACGGAGTACGAGCAGTACTTC

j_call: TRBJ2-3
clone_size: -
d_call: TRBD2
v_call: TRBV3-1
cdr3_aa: CASSQEGLVLTDTQYF
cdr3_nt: TGTGCCAGCAGCCAAGAGGGACTAGTCCTCACAGATACGCAGTATTTT

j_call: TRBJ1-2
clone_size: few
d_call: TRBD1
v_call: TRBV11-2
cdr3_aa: CASSPPDRAGGYTF
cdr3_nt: TGTGCCAGCAGCCCCCCGGACAGGGCGGGCGGCTACACCTTC

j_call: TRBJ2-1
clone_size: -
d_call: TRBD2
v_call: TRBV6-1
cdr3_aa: CASSLRTSGPAEQFF
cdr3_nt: TGTGCCAGCAGCCTTAGGACTAGCGGACCCGCGGAGCAGTTCTTC

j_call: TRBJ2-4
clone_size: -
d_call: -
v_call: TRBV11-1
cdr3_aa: CASSTTTPSAGKRLAKNIQYF
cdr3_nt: TGTGCCAGCAGCACCACGACACCTTCCGCGGGGAAGCGCCTAGCCAAAAACATTCAGTACTTC

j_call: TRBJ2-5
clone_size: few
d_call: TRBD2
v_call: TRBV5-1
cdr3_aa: CASMASGGPGTQYF
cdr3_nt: TGCGCCAGCATGGCTAGCGGGGGCCCGGGGACCCAGTACTTC

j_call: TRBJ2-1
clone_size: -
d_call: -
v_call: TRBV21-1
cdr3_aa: CASSKASPGFGACNEQFF
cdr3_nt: TGTGCCAGCAGCAAAGCCTCCCCGGGATTCGGCGCTTGCAATGAGCAGTTCTTC

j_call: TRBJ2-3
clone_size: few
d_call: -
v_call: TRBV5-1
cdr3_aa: CASSLVGGHTDTQYF
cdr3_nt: TGCGCCAGCAGCTTGGTAGGCGGTCACACAGATACGCAGTATTTT

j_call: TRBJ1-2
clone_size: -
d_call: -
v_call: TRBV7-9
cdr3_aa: CASSENDDGYTF
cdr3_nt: TGTGCCAGCAGCGAAAATGACGATGGCTACACCTTC

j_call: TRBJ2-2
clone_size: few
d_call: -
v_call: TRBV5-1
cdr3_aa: CASSSGQSNTGELFF
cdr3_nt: TGCGCCAGCAGCTCCGGACAGTCGAACACCGGGGAGCTGTTTTTT

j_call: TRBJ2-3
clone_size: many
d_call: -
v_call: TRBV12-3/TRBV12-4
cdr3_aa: CASTLGGSATDTQYF
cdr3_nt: TGTGCCAGCACCCTGGGCGGCTCTGCCACAGATACGCAGTATTTT

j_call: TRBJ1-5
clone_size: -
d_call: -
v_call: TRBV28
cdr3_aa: CASRSVGVKWKRPQHF
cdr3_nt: TGTGCCAGCAGATCTGTGGGGGTTAAGTGGAAACGGCCCCAGCATTTT

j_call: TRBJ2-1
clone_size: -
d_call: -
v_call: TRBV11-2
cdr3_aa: CASSSPASAWQGGNEQFF
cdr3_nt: TGTGCCAGCAGCTCCCCCGCGTCGGCTTGGCAGGGGGGCAATGAGCAGTTCTTC

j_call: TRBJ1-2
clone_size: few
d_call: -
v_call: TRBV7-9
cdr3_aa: CASSTIGQYQRGYTF
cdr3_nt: TGTGCCAGCAGCACCATAGGACAGTACCAGCGTGGCTACACCTTC

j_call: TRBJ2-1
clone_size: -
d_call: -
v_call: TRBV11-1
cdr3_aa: CASSNHRQWWGGFNEQFF
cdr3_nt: TGTGCCAGCAGCAATCACCGGCAATGGTGGGGGGGCTTCAATGAGCAGTTCTTC

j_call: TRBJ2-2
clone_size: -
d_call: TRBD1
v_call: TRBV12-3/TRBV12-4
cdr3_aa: CAICLPGQLTSNTGELFF
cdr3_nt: TGTGCCATCTGTTTACCGGGACAGCTAACCTCGAACACCGGGGAGCTGTTTTTT

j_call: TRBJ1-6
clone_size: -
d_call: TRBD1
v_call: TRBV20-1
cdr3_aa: CSARGGTGNSPLHF
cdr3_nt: TGCAGTGCTAGAGGCGGGACAGGCAATTCACCCCTCCACTTT

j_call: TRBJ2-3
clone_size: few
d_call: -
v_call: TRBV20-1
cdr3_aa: CSATPSASASTDTQYF
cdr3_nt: TGCAGTGCTACCCCCTCGGCTAGCGCTAGCACAGATACGCAGTATTTT

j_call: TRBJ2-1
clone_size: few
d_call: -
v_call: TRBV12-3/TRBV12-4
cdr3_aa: CASSPRGGNRNEQFF
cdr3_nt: TGTGCCAGCAGTCCCCGAGGGGGGAACAGGAATGAGCAGTTCTTC

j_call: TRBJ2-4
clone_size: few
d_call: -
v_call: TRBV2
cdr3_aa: CASSGDISLAKNIQYF
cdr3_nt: TGTGCCAGCTCCGGGGACATTTCTCTAGCCAAAAACATTCAGTACTTC

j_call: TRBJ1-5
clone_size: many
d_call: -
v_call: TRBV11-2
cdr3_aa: CASSLSPDQPQHF
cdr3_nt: TGTGCCAGCAGCCTTAGCCCCGATCAGCCCCAGCATTTT

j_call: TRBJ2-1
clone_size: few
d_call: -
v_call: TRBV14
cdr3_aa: CASSPQDLRGNEQFF
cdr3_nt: TGTGCCAGCAGCCCACAGGACTTACGGGGCAATGAGCAGTTCTTC

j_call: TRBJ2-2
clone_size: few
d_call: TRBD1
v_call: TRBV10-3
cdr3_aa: CAIGKTGGTGELFF
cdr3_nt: TGTGCCATAGGAAAGACAGGGGGGACCGGGGAGCTGTTTTTT

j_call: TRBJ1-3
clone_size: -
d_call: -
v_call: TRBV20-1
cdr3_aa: CSARKASGNTIYF
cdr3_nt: TGCAGTGCTAGAAAGGCTTCTGGAAACACCATATATTTT

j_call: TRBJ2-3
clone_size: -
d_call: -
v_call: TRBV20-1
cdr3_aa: CSAIPGSGTDTQYF
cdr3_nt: TGCAGTGCTATCCCAGGGTCGGGGACAGATACGCAGTATTTT

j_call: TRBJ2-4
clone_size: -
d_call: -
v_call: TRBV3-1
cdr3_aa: CASSQGISAVRF
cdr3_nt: TGTGCCAGCAGCCAAGGGATAAGCGCCGTGCGGTTC

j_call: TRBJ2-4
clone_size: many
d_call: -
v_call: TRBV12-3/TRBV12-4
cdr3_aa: CASSLVGAGENIQYF
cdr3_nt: TGTGCCAGCAGTTTAGTAGGGGCAGGGGAAAACATTCAGTACTTC

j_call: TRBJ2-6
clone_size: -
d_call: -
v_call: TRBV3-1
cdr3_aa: CASSHAAASGANVLTF
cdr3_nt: TGTGCCAGCAGCCATGCCGCCGCATCTGGGGCCAACGTCCTGACTTTC